These T cell receptor beta chains were read from a single sample in a study of CD8+CD57+ T cells in acquired aplastic anemia. A single record per CDR3 protein comes from TCRdb applying MiXCR to the reads. The data contain fewer than 250,000 distinct CDR3 sequences, around 46% of them singletons. Sequencing was done on a sample of sorted CD4+, CD8+, or CD8+CD57+ T cells (not recorded which) from PBMCs. These receptors came from a human donor with aplastic anemia. CDR3s include the opening cysteine and the closing phenylalanine or tryptophan. D genes are given only for firm matches. The listing skips clone size in some rows; elsewhere it reads once, few, many or a size class.

abundance | j_gene | d_gene | v_gene | CDR3aa | CDR3nt
many | TRBJ1-1 | TRBD1 | TRBV7-3 | CASSFGTGGYYAEAFF | TGTGCCAGCAGCTTCGGGACAGGGGGGTACTACGCTGAAGCTTTCTTT
many | TRBJ2-1 | . | TRBV20-1 | CSAIGVEQFF | TGCAGTGCTATAGGGGTCGAGCAGTTCTTC
many | TRBJ1-5 | . | TRBV19 | CASSITAQQPQHF | TGTGCCAGTAGTATTACAGCACAACAGCCCCAGCATTTT
. | TRBJ1-3 | . | TRBV4-1 | CASSQVFPRGGEESGNTIYF | TGCGCCAGCAGCCAGGTCTTTCCCCGGGGGGGCGAAGAGTCTGGAAACACCATATATTTT
. | TRBJ2-3 | TRBD2 | TRBV7-9 | CASSRDSGDTDTQYF | TGTGCCAGCAGCCGGGATAGCGGGGACACAGATACGCAGTATTTT
. | TRBJ2-7 | TRBD1 | TRBV29-1 | CSVQGQGRTYEQYF | TGCAGCGTTCAAGGACAGGGTCGAACCTACGAGCAGTACTTC
. | TRBJ1-5 | . | TRBV5-8 | CASSLERELPYNQPQRF | TGTGCCAGCAGCTTGGAACGGGAGTTACCTTACAATCAGCCCCAGCGTTTT
. | TRBJ2-5 | . | TRBV19 | CASSIPGQETQYF | TGTGCCAGTAGTATTCCCGGCCAAGAGACCCAGTACTTC
many | TRBJ2-3 | TRBD2 | TRBV7-9 | CASSSLKTSGSYTDTQYF | TGTGCCAGCAGCTCTTTAAAAACTAGCGGGAGCTATACAGATACGCAGTATTTT
. | TRBJ2-7 | TRBD2 | TRBV5-1 | CASSLGSSGGSYEQYF | TGCGCCAGCAGCTTGGGTAGTAGCGGGGGATCCTACGAGCAGTACTTC
. | TRBJ2-3 | TRBD1 | TRBV27 | CASSPRQGAVADTQYF | TGTGCCAGCAGTCCCAGACAGGGGGCGGTTGCAGATACGCAGTATTTT
few | TRBJ2-1 | . | TRBV27 | CASSQKAVPLWDEQFF | TGTGCCAGCAGTCAAAAAGCGGTCCCCTTATGGGATGAGCAGTTCTTC
. | TRBJ2-1 | TRBD2 | TRBV29-1 | CSVEDVLAVGLAGVWFF | TGCAGCGTTGAAGATGTCTTGGCAGTTGGACTAGCGGGAGTATGGTTCTTC
many | TRBJ2-3 | . | TRBV7-9 | CASSGGAGAGTDTQYF | TGTGCCAGCAGCGGGGGGGCCGGAGCAGGGACGGATACGCAGTATTTT
. | TRBJ2-5 | . | TRBV9 | CASSARTGTETQYF | TGTGCCAGCAGCGCCCGGACGGGCACGGAGACCCAGTACTTC
. | TRBJ1-1 | TRBD1 | TRBV7-9 | CASSVWDRENTEAFF | TGTGCCAGCAGCGTATGGGACAGGGAAAACACTGAAGCTTTCTTT
few | TRBJ1-5 | . | TRBV30 | CAWSRGLNQPQHF | TGTGCCTGGAGCCGGGGCCTAAATCAGCCCCAGCATTTT
. | TRBJ1-6 | TRBD1 | TRBV5-6 | CASSYRELQGSSPLHF | TGTGCCAGCAGTTATCGCGAACTACAGGGGAGCTCACCCCTCCACTTT
few | TRBJ2-6 | . | TRBV29-1 | CSANTGANVLTF | TGCAGCGCAAATACTGGGGCCAACGTCCTGACTTTC
. | TRBJ2-3 | . | TRBV25-1 | CASSERWGSTDTQYF | TGTGCCAGCAGTGAAAGGTGGGGGAGCACAGATACGCAGTATTTT
. | TRBJ1-1 | TRBD1 | TRBV20-1 | CSARGTGVNTEAFF | TGCAGTGCTAGAGGAACAGGGGTGAACACTGAAGCTTTCTTT
. | TRBJ2-3 | . | TRBV12-3/TRBV12-4 | CASSLVRDLIGTDTQYF | TGTGCCAGCAGTTTAGTGAGGGACTTAATTGGCACAGATACGCAGTATTTT
. | TRBJ1-2 | . | TRBV19 | CATYRQDYGYTF | TGTGCCACTTACCGACAGGACTATGGCTACACCTTC
. | TRBJ1-2 | . | TRBV6-5 | CASSYSRSRDGYTF | TGTGCCAGCAGTTACTCAAGGAGTAGGGATGGCTACACCTTC
many | TRBJ2-7 | TRBD1 | TRBV27 | CASSPGQGLNEQYF | TGCGCCAGCAGTCCCGGACAGGGGCTAAACGAGCAGTACTTC
. | TRBJ2-1 | . | TRBV2 | CASSRLQGNEQFF | TGTGCCAGCAGTCGCCTACAAGGCAATGAGCAGTTCTTC
once | TRBJ1-1 | TRBD1 | TRBV6-1 | CASTTGGFGTEAFF | TGTGCCAGCACCACAGGGGGTTTCGGAACTGAAGCTTTCTTT
. | TRBJ1-2 | . | TRBV4-1 | CASSQRGPTNYGYTF | TGCGCCAGCAGCCAACGGGGACCGACTAACTATGGCTACACCTTC
many | TRBJ2-1 | . | TRBV6-5 | CASSPDTNEQFF | TGTGCCAGCAGCCCGGACACCAATGAGCAGTTCTTC
few | TRBJ1-6 | TRBD1 | TRBV2 | CATSLMETGDSPLHF | TGTGCCACCTCCTTGATGGAGACAGGGGATTCACCCCTCCACTTT
. | TRBJ1-5 | TRBD1 | TRBV6-2/TRBV6-3 | CASSYSVPRDRGPSNQPQHF | TGTGCCAGCAGTTACTCGGTCCCGAGAGACAGGGGGCCGAGCAATCAGCCCCAGCATTTT
many | TRBJ2-1 | . | TRBV25-1 | CASTTAYNEQFF | TGTGCCAGCACAACCGCCTACAATGAGCAGTTCTTC
. | TRBJ2-1 | . | TRBV10-1 | CASSESTGNEQFF | TGCGCCAGCAGTGAGTCGACAGGCAATGAGCAGTTCTTC
many | TRBJ1-5 | TRBD1 | TRBV5-1 | CASSLSGQGSNQPQHF | TGCGCCAGCAGCTTATCGGGACAGGGATCGAATCAGCCCCAGCATTTT
few | TRBJ2-5 | . | TRBV7-9 | CASSYWDGKETQYF | TGTGCCAGCAGCTACTGGGACGGCAAAGAGACCCAGTACTTC
. | TRBJ1-2 | TRBD1 | TRBV27 | CATGTGSLFDYGYTF | TGTGCCACCGGGACAGGTTCACTATTCGACTATGGCTACACCTTC
many | TRBJ1-2 | TRBD1 | TRBV5-1 | CASSHGQGGGYTF | TGCGCCAGCAGCCATGGACAGGGAGGTGGCTACACCTTC
many | TRBJ1-1 | . | TRBV19 | CASSISGNTEAFF | TGTGCCAGTAGTATCTCAGGGAACACTGAAGCTTTCTTT
. | TRBJ1-5 | . | TRBV7-2 | CASSLVGQNSNQPQHF | TGTGCCAGCAGCTTGGTGGGCCAGAATAGCAATCAGCCCCAGCATTTT
. | TRBJ2-1 | TRBD2 | TRBV19 | CASSIGGGEYNEQFF | TGTGCCAGTAGTATAGGGGGGGGGGAATACAATGAGCAGTTCTTC
. | TRBJ1-2 | TRBD1 | TRBV2 | CASTLDRGHYGYTF | TGTGCCAGCACCCTGGACAGGGGACACTATGGCTACACCTTC
many | TRBJ2-3 | . | TRBV9 | CASSGTLPADTQYF | TGTGCCAGCAGCGGTACTCTACCCGCGGATACGCAGTATTTT
. | TRBJ1-4 | . | TRBV9 | CASSVAGSNEKLFF | TGTGCCAGCAGCGTAGCAGGGTCTAATGAAAAACTGTTTTTT
. | TRBJ2-6 | . | TRBV4-1 | CASSHLGAGVANVLTF | TGCGCCAGCAGCCACCTGGGGGCAGGGGTGGCCAACGTCCTGACTTTC
many | TRBJ2-7 | . | TRBV5-1 | CASSRLVAPKDYEQYF | TGCGCCAGCAGCCGGTTGGTAGCGCCGAAAGACTACGAGCAGTACTTC
. | TRBJ1-2 | . | TRBV9 | CASSGTPGVNYGYTF | TGTGCCAGCAGCGGGACCCCGGGGGTTAACTATGGCTACACCTTC
many | TRBJ2-7 | TRBD1 | TRBV19 | CASSPAGTGGDEQYF | TGTGCCAGTAGTCCCGCCGGGACAGGGGGCGACGAGCAGTACTTC
many | TRBJ2-3 | . | TRBV12-3/TRBV12-4 | CASSLWEQNTDTQYF | TGTGCCAGCAGTTTGTGGGAACAGAACACAGATACGCAGTATTTT
many | TRBJ2-2 | . | TRBV24-1 | CATSDAGPFHGELFF | TGTGCCACCAGTGATGCGGGGCCTTTCCACGGGGAGCTGTTTTTT
. | TRBJ2-1 | . | TRBV10-1 | CASSESARSSYNEQFF | TGCGCCAGCAGTGAGTCGGCCAGAAGCTCCTACAATGAGCAGTTCTTC
. | TRBJ2-3 | . | TRBV7-9 | CASTASSSTDTQYF | TGTGCCAGCACAGCCTCATCATCCACAGATACGCAGTATTTT
. | TRBJ1-6 | . | TRBV7-9 | CASSLEGQNSPLHF | TGTGCCAGCAGCTTAGAGGGTCAGAATTCACCCCTCCACTTT
. | TRBJ2-1 | . | TRBV29-1 | CIVDEQFF | TGCATCGTGGATGAGCAGTTCTTC
. | TRBJ2-3 | . | TRBV7-8 | CASGSNSVDTQYF | TGTGCCAGCGGATCAAATAGCGTGGATACGCAGTATTTT